The clone carrying this TCR beta chain was counted at least ten times. Its target is unknown. These data originate in a study of regulatory T cells in long-lasting Graves disease. CDR3-region Arm-PCR and iRepertoire HTBI primers produced the TCR beta libraries. TCRdb ran MiXCR on the multiplex PCR reads and lists one entry per CDR3 protein. The table shows about 540,000 distinct CDR3 sequences, with about 13% occurring only once. Broader study findings: Limited samples may have lowered accuracy.

Indicated time point: newly diagnosed GD, antithyroid drugs for less than 3 months. PBMC RNA served as the TCR library source. CDR3 length: 14 amino acids. V lost 4 bases and J lost 7, with 14 bases in between. These data were also filed under a second study, of T cells in Graves' hyperthyroidism and ophthalmopathy. That work contributes: With the HTBI primer set, the TCR CDR3 went through a first round of RT-PCR. Model predictions of ophthalmopathy came a median 6.5 months before onset.

The sample consisted of peripheral blood mononuclear cells (PBMCs), taken at new diagnosis, from a patient treated with antithyroid drugs. This TCR was sampled from a young man with Graves disease. The chain has TRBV12-3 or TRBV12-4 and TRBJ1-5; no clear D gene. As DNA, the CDR3 is TGTGCCAGCAGTTCAATATTAGACACCCAGCCCCAGCATTTT. Protein product: CASSSILDTQPQHF.